This T cell receptor beta chain was retrieved from a study of blood T cell repertoires in COVID-19. For the study at large: In each case, the material was cDNA or gDNA derived from T cells, B-cell-depleted T cells, or PBMCs.

The repertoire was sequenced with immunoSEQ multiplex PCR; TCRdb's copy has only in-frame clones and lacks some. Among 400,000 or so clones, around 87% were seen once, and the ten largest hold roughly 3.1%. Trimming stripped 4 bases from V and 2 bases from J, with 8 bases between. The CDR3 is made up of 13 amino acids. CDR1 and CDR2 from the germline V gene are MGHRA and YSYEKL. The sequence was obtained from a human donor in a cohort sampled during active COVID-19. V usage is TRBV4-1 and J usage is TRBJ2-5; a weak D match, TRBD1 (5 bases). Sequences were obtained from peripheral blood. CDR3 sequence reads: CASSLGAQETQYF. CDR3 DNA sequence: TGCGCCAGCAGCCTTGGGGCGCAAGAGACCCAGTACTTC.